This is a list of T cell receptor beta chains from one sample in a study of CD8+CD57+ T cells in acquired aplastic anemia. TCRdb reprocessed the reads with MiXCR, giving one entry per CDR3 protein. The top ten hold more than 40% of the sample, which has 170,000 or so distinct CDR3 sequences, around 60% seen once. The sample was sorted CD4+, CD8+, or CD8+CD57+ T cells (not recorded which) from PBMCs. Every receptor here comes from a human donor with aplastic anemia. Each CDR3 is given with its conserved first and last residue. The D gene is left open where the match is weak. Rows give clone size only sometimes, using once, few, many, or a class for an expanded clone.

-	TRBV5-4	19	TRBD2	TRBJ2-7	CASSLGGRGGQVRAYEQYF	TGTGCCAGCAGCTTGGGGGGCCGGGGGGGCCAGGTTCGGGCCTACGAGCAGTACTTC
once	TRBV5-1	15	TRBD2	TRBJ2-1	CASSKTSGRDDEQFF	TGCGCCAGCAGCAAGACTAGCGGGAGGGACGATGAGCAGTTCTTC
-	TRBV29-1	10	-	TRBJ1-2	CSVEEYGYTF	TGCAGCGTTGAAGAGTATGGCTACACCTTC
-	TRBV7-8	14	-	TRBJ2-7	CASNPGSLGGEQYF	TGTGCCAGCAATCCCGGCTCACTGGGTGGCGAGCAGTACTTC
-	TRBV7-9	16	-	TRBJ2-2	CASSRAGLRTTGELFF	TGTGCCAGCAGCCGGGCGGGACTGAGGACTACCGGGGAGCTGTTTTTT
-	TRBV7-6	17	-	TRBJ1-6	CASSLGTGLSYNSPLHF	TGTGCCAGCAGCTTAGGAACGGGCCTCTCCTATAATTCACCCCTCCACTTT
many	TRBV6-5	16	-	TRBJ2-7	CASSTYVGTSSYEQYF	TGTGCCAGCAGTACGTACGTCGGGACGTCCTCCTACGAGCAGTACTTC
few	TRBV7-6	15	-	TRBJ2-7	CASSLAWQGGDEQYF	TGTGCCAGCAGCTTAGCGTGGCAAGGGGGAGACGAGCAGTACTTC
-	TRBV15	15	-	TRBJ1-6	CATSREDTYNSPLHF	TGTGCCACCAGCAGAGAAGACACCTATAATTCACCCCTCCACTTT
-	TRBV14	16	TRBD2	TRBJ2-3	CASSQGSSGGTDTQYF	TGTGCCAGCAGCCAAGGGTCTAGCGGGGGGACAGATACGCAGTATTTT
-	TRBV19	14	TRBD1	TRBJ1-5	CASRKTGDNQPQHF	TGTGCCAGTAGGAAGACAGGGGACAATCAGCCCCAGCATTTT
-	TRBV10-1	11	-	TRBJ1-5	CASADTGPQHF	TGCGCCAGCGCGGATACGGGGCCCCAGCATTTT
-	TRBV25-1	14	-	TRBJ2-2	CASSALANTGELFF	TGTGCCAGCAGTGCTCTCGCGAACACCGGGGAGCTGTTTTTT
-	TRBV7-9	20	-	TRBJ1-6	CASSLTSSGRSSSYNSPLHF	TGTGCCAGCAGCTTAACCTCCTCGGGACGGTCGAGCTCCTATAATTCACCCCTCCACTTT
-	TRBV5-4	12	-	TRBJ1-6	CASSLTNSPLHF	TGTGCCAGCAGCTTGACAAATTCACCCCTCCACTTT
-	TRBV7-9	15	TRBD1	TRBJ1-1	CASSYRDRGSTEAFF	TGTGCCAGCAGCTACCGGGACAGGGGAAGCACTGAAGCTTTCTTT
many	TRBV19	15	-	TRBJ1-6	CASSIVREGASPLHF	TGTGCCAGTAGTATAGTCCGGGAGGGAGCTTCACCCCTCCACTTT
-	TRBV12-3/TRBV12-4	17	TRBD1	TRBJ1-2	CASRGTGGESPSYGYTF	TGTGCCAGCAGAGGGACAGGGGGCGAGAGTCCTTCCTATGGCTACACCTTC
-	TRBV7-2	15	-	TRBJ1-1	CASSPSRDRNTEALF	TGTGCCAGCAGCCCGAGTAGGGATCGTAACACTGAAGCTCTCTTT
once	TRBV20-1	14	-	TRBJ2-7	CSAIPGDRVNEQYF	TGCAGTGCTATTCCGGGAGACAGGGTGAACGAGCAGTACTTC
many	TRBV20-1	14	-	TRBJ2-7	CSARDEASTYEQYF	TGCAGTGCTAGAGATGAGGCCTCAACCTACGAGCAGTACTTC
-	TRBV7-9	13	-	TRBJ1-5	CASSPTGSQPQHF	TGTGCCAGCAGCCCCACAGGGAGTCAGCCCCAGCATTTT
many	TRBV4-1	15	-	TRBJ2-7	CASSQETGSSYEQYF	TGCGCCAGCAGCCAAGAAACAGGGAGCTCCTACGAGCAGTACTTC
many	TRBV4-1	14	TRBD1	TRBJ2-1	CASSEGQGANEQFF	TGCGCCAGCAGCGAAGGACAGGGTGCGAATGAGCAGTTCTTC
few	TRBV7-2	16	-	TRBJ1-1	CASSFGSGRMNTEAFF	TGTGCCAGCAGCTTTGGGTCAGGTAGAATGAACACTGAAGCTTTCTTT
-	TRBV20-1	12	-	TRBJ1-1	CSARHRDPQAFF	TGCAGTGCTAGACACAGGGATCCTCAAGCTTTCTTT
once	TRBV2	11	-	TRBJ2-7	CASEGSYEQYF	TGTGCCAGCGAGGGTTCCTACGAGCAGTACTTC
-	TRBV7-2	15	TRBD1	TRBJ2-7	CASSPRDRGIYEQYF	TGTGCCAGCAGCCCGAGGGACAGGGGGATCTACGAGCAGTACTTC
-	TRBV24-1	14	-	TRBJ2-5	CATSDVGNQETQYF	TGTGCCACCAGTGATGTGGGGAACCAAGAGACCCAGTACTTC
few	TRBV24-1	15	-	TRBJ2-3	CATSDSRGASDTQYF	TGTGCCACCAGTGACAGTAGGGGGGCATCAGATACGCAGTATTTT
-	TRBV10-3	14	-	TRBJ1-1	CAISSEASNTEAFF	TGTGCCATCAGCTCCGAAGCCTCGAACACTGAAGCTTTCTTT
few	TRBV7-2	14	-	TRBJ1-1	CASRPTATNTEAFF	TGTGCCAGCAGGCCGACAGCTACGAACACTGAAGCTTTCTTT
-	TRBV19	15	TRBD1	TRBJ2-1	CASSTDRGRYNEQFF	TGTGCCAGTAGTACGGACAGGGGACGCTACAATGAGCAGTTCTTC
many	TRBV7-2	13	TRBD2	TRBJ2-5	CASNGGGAETQYF	TGTGCCAGCAACGGCGGGGGGGCGGAGACCCAGTACTTC
few	TRBV10-3	14	TRBD1	TRBJ1-2	CAIADFDRANGYTF	TGTGCCATCGCGGATTTCGACAGGGCGAATGGCTACACCTTC
-	TRBV7-3	16	-	TRBJ2-5	CASSSTPGTTQETQYF	TGTGCTAGCAGCTCCACTCCCGGGACCACCCAAGAGACCCAGTACTTC
-	TRBV20-1	10	-	TRBJ2-7	CSADPYEQYF	TGCAGTGCTGACCCCTACGAGCAGTACTTC
once	TRBV30	13	-	TRBJ2-5	CAWGTGGPETQYF	TGTGCCTGGGGTACCGGGGGTCCGGAGACCCAGTACTTC
many	TRBV4-2	15	-	TRBJ2-1	CASSQEGNSGDEQFF	TGTGCCAGCAGCCAAGAAGGTAATAGCGGAGATGAGCAGTTCTTC
-	TRBV7-6	16	-	TRBJ1-1	CASSLGGTIPNTEAFF	TGTGCCAGCAGCTTAGGGGGGACCATACCGAACACTGAAGCTTTCTTT
-	TRBV7-6	13	-	TRBJ2-1	CASSQGPGGEQFF	TGTGCTAGCAGCCAGGGGCCAGGAGGGGAGCAGTTCTTC
-	TRBV5-1	14	TRBD1	TRBJ1-2	CASSFPGQGGGYTF	TGCGCCAGCAGCTTCCCGGGACAGGGTGGAGGCTACACCTTC
many	TRBV20-1	16	-	TRBJ2-3	CSAMWPGYRVTDTQYF	TGCAGTGCTATGTGGCCTGGTTATAGGGTGACAGATACGCAGTATTTT
many	TRBV9	15	-	TRBJ1-4	CASSASGTFNEKLFF	TGTGCCAGCAGCGCCTCCGGGACCTTTAATGAAAAACTGTTTTTT
many	TRBV12-5	15	TRBD2	TRBJ2-3	CASGPSGGIRDTQYF	TGTGCTAGTGGTCCTAGCGGGGGGATTAGAGATACGCAGTATTTT
-	TRBV10-3	14	-	TRBJ1-4	CVILGGNANEKLFF	TGTGTCATTCTAGGGGGTAATGCTAATGAAAAACTGTTTTTT
-	TRBV2	14	TRBD1	TRBJ2-7	CASIRGREAYEQYF	TGTGCCAGCATCAGGGGGCGCGAAGCCTACGAGCAGTACTTC
-	TRBV24-1	14	-	TRBJ1-2	CATSQDRPNYGYTF	TGTGCCACCAGCCAAGACAGACCTAACTATGGCTACACCTTC
-	TRBV9	14	TRBD2	TRBJ2-1	CAAQGLAKDNERFF	TGTGCCGCCCAAGGACTAGCGAAGGACAATGAGCGGTTCTTC
few	TRBV7-2	17	-	TRBJ2-7	CASSLVPGTKRTYEQYF	TGTGCTAGCAGCTTAGTTCCGGGGACAAAGCGGACTTACGAGCAGTACTTC
-	TRBV7-3	16	-	TRBJ2-1	CASSSSGGGPYNEQFF	TGTGCCAGCAGCTCCTCAGGCGGGGGCCCCTACAATGAGCAGTTCTTC
-	TRBV20-1	15	TRBD1	TRBJ1-5	CSAGQGLRSGQPQHF	TGCAGTGCAGGACAGGGATTACGATCGGGTCAGCCCCAGCATTTT
few	TRBV20-1	14	TRBD1	TRBJ2-2	CSGTGTAESGELFF	TGCAGTGGGACCGGGACAGCGGAATCCGGGGAGCTGTTTTTT
few	TRBV29-1	10	-	TRBJ2-3	CSVTQHTQYF	TGCAGCGTTACTCAGCATACGCAGTATTTT
-	TRBV29-1	17	-	TRBJ1-3	CSVEDAKEKSSGNTIYF	TGCAGCGTTGAAGATGCGAAGGAAAAGAGTTCTGGAAACACCATATATTTT
-	TRBV3-1	12	-	TRBJ2-7	CASSYSAYEQYF	TGTGCCAGCAGTTACAGTGCCTACGAGCAGTACTTC
-	TRBV20-1	15	TRBD2	TRBJ2-7	CSARAASGFSYEQYF	TGCAGTGCTAGAGCTGCTAGCGGATTCTCCTACGAGCAGTACTTC
-	TRBV6-4	15	TRBD2	TRBJ2-1	CASSGLAGAYNEQFF	TGTGCCAGCAGTGGACTAGCGGGGGCATACAATGAGCAGTTCTTC
-	TRBV2	12	-	TRBJ2-7	CASSVMSREQYF	TGTGCCAGCAGTGTTATGAGTCGCGAGCAGTACTTC
-	TRBV24-1	13	-	TRBJ1-1	CATSGPRGTEAFF	TGTGCCACCAGTGGCCCTAGGGGAACTGAAGCTTTCTTT